These T cell receptor beta chains were read from a single sample in a study of naive and memory T cell subsets. TCRdb analysed the UMI-ligation and nested PCR reads with MiXCR anew, one entry per CDR3 protein. The sample lists 95,000 to 150,000 distinct CDR3 sequences, 35% to 45% occurring once. Sequencing was performed on central memory CD4+ T cells from blood. Source of these receptors: a human donor in good health. CDR3s include the opening cysteine and the closing phenylalanine or tryptophan. D genes are given only for firm matches. Some rows have no size entry. The others give once, few or many, or a class for an expanded clone.

V gene,D gene,clone size,J gene,CDR3 protein,CDR3 DNA
TRBV9,.,few,TRBJ2-6,CASRRGAGANVLTF,TGTGCCAGCAGACGAGGGGCTGGGGCCAACGTCCTGACTTTC
TRBV7-2,.,.,TRBJ2-3,CASSSSLPTDTQYF,TGTGCCAGCAGCTCCTCCTTGCCCACAGATACGCAGTATTTT
TRBV19,.,.,TRBJ1-1,CASSIGARGRRPEAFF,TGTGCCAGTAGTATTGGGGCTCGGGGACGGAGACCTGAAGCTTTCTTT
TRBV28,TRBD2,many,TRBJ2-3,CASSLSLAGGTVDTQYF,TGTGCCAGCAGTTTGTCCTTAGCGGGAGGGACGGTAGATACGCAGTATTTT
TRBV6-1,.,.,TRBJ1-5,CASSARHNQPQHF,TGTGCCAGCAGTGCCCGTCACAATCAGCCCCAGCATTTT
TRBV7-2,.,.,TRBJ1-1,CASSLRQAGTGTEAFF,TGTGCCAGCAGCTTACGACAGGCGGGGACGGGCACTGAAGCTTTCTTT
TRBV10-1,TRBD2,.,TRBJ2-1,CASSWTSGINEQFF,TGCGCCAGCAGTTGGACTAGCGGAATCAATGAGCAGTTCTTC
TRBV2,TRBD2,.,TRBJ2-1,CASTLRTSSSDEQFF,TGTGCCAGCACCCTGAGGACTAGCTCTAGCGATGAGCAGTTCTTC
TRBV3-1,TRBD1,few,TRBJ1-2,CASSQGTGHYGYTF,TGTGCCAGCAGCCAGGGGACAGGACACTATGGCTACACCTTC
TRBV29-1,.,many,TRBJ1-5,CSVGGASNQPQHF,TGCAGCGTTGGAGGGGCTAGCAATCAGCCCCAGCATTTT
TRBV6-2/TRBV6-3,TRBD1,.,TRBJ1-5,CASSRFTGVEPQHF,TGTGCCAGCAGTCGGTTTACAGGGGTAGAGCCCCAGCATTTT
TRBV12-3/TRBV12-4,.,.,TRBJ2-7,CASSSQGGGREQYF,TGTGCCAGCAGTTCACAGGGAGGGGGTCGGGAGCAGTACTTC
TRBV6-5,.,.,TRBJ2-3,CASSYTISTDTQYF,TGTGCCAGCAGTTACACCATTAGCACAGATACGCAGTATTTT
TRBV7-2,.,few,TRBJ1-1,CASSAGMGTEAFF,TGTGCCAGCAGCGCCGGTATGGGGACTGAAGCTTTCTTT
TRBV28,.,.,TRBJ2-7,CASSLLALDKYF,TGTGCCAGCAGTTTATTGGCATTAGATAAGTACTTC
TRBV7-2,TRBD2,.,TRBJ2-7,CASSPRLAGGPYEQYF,TGTGCCAGCAGCCCCCGACTAGCGGGAGGCCCCTACGAGCAGTACTTC
TRBV19,.,few,TRBJ2-2,CASSGDNLNTGELFF,TGTGCCAGTAGTGGCGACAATTTGAACACCGGGGAGCTGTTTTTT
TRBV20-1,TRBD1,.,TRBJ2-7,CSAKIPGQGPYEQYF,TGCAGTGCTAAAATCCCGGGACAGGGGCCCTACGAGCAGTACTTC
TRBV3-1,TRBD1,.,TRBJ2-3,CASSPLGQSTDTQYF,TGTGCCAGCAGCCCCCTGGGACAGAGCACAGATACGCAGTATTTT
TRBV10-2,.,.,TRBJ2-1,CASSDFRGNLNNEQFF,TGCGCCAGCAGTGATTTCCGGGGCAACTTGAACAATGAGCAGTTCTTC
TRBV20-1,TRBD2,.,TRBJ2-1,CSAPPAGGPGWDEQFF,TGCAGTGCTCCGCCTGCGGGAGGGCCAGGTTGGGATGAGCAGTTCTTC
TRBV27,TRBD1,.,TRBJ1-6,CASSSGDRGYNSPLHF,TGTGCCAGCAGTTCGGGGGACAGGGGGTATAATTCACCCCTCCACTTT
TRBV12-3/TRBV12-4,.,few,TRBJ1-6,CASSRDGQYSPLHF,TGTGCCAGCAGCAGGGACGGGCAATACTCACCCCTCCACTTT
TRBV4-2,.,.,TRBJ1-1,CASSRGSEGNTEAFF,TGTGCCAGCAGCCGAGGCTCCGAGGGGAACACTGAAGCTTTCTTT
TRBV27,TRBD1,few,TRBJ2-5,CASSHVRDGTGGIGSVKTQYF,TGTGCCAGCAGTCACGTCCGAGATGGGACAGGGGGCATTGGGTCGGTGAAGACCCAGTACTTC
TRBV2,.,.,TRBJ2-1,CASSDLLARVRDNEQFF,TGTGCCAGCAGTGATCTGCTCGCGAGAGTTCGAGACAATGAGCAGTTCTTC
TRBV11-1,TRBD2,few,TRBJ2-1,CASSPEVGGRYNEQFF,TGTGCCAGCAGCCCGGAGGTTGGCGGGAGGTACAATGAGCAGTTCTTC
TRBV12-3/TRBV12-4,TRBD1,many,TRBJ1-2,CASSLAGGPYGYTF,TGTGCCAGCAGTTTAGCAGGGGGCCCCTATGGCTACACCTTC
TRBV3-1,.,.,TRBJ1-2,CASSPSRRENYGYTF,TGTGCCAGCAGCCCATCTCGCAGGGAAAACTATGGCTACACCTTC
TRBV7-3,TRBD2,few,TRBJ2-3,CASSPIAGGSQYF,TGTGCCAGCAGCCCAATAGCGGGAGGATCGCAGTATTTT
TRBV19,.,.,TRBJ1-1,CASSIHSISGAFF,TGTGCCAGTAGTATCCATTCCATTTCCGGAGCTTTCTTT
TRBV27,TRBD1,.,TRBJ1-2,CATRTGAHGYTF,TGTGCCACCCGGACAGGAGCCCATGGCTACACCTTC
TRBV6-2/TRBV6-3,TRBD2,.,TRBJ2-3,CASRGGAGVSTQYF,TGTGCCAGCAGGGGAGGAGCGGGAGTGAGTACGCAGTATTTT
TRBV28,TRBD2,few,TRBJ2-7,CASSLFTSGHRGEQYF,TGTGCCAGCAGTTTATTTACTAGCGGTCACCGGGGCGAGCAGTACTTC
TRBV7-8,TRBD2,.,TRBJ2-1,CASSLVRPLAGGGRGSYNEQFF,TGTGCCAGCAGCTTAGTTCGGCCCCTAGCGGGAGGAGGGAGAGGATCCTACAATGAGCAGTTCTTC
TRBV12-3/TRBV12-4,.,.,TRBJ2-1,CASSLGGVSEQFF,TGTGCCAGCAGTTTAGGGGGTGTCAGCGAGCAGTTCTTC
TRBV29-1,.,many,TRBJ2-1,CSVGLGAYNEQFF,TGCAGCGTTGGACTAGGGGCCTACAATGAGCAGTTCTTC
TRBV5-4,.,.,TRBJ1-1,CASSLDQTEGTEAFF,TGTGCCAGCAGCTTAGATCAGACCGAGGGGACTGAAGCTTTCTTT
TRBV28,.,.,TRBJ1-3,CASSRSRASAGNTIYF,TGTGCCAGCAGTCGTTCTAGGGCCTCCGCTGGAAACACCATATATTTT
TRBV2,.,.,TRBJ1-1,CAGRATREAFF,TGTGCCGGTAGGGCAACCCGTGAAGCTTTCTTT
TRBV11-2,.,.,TRBJ1-4,CASSPGGQPAEKLFF,TGTGCCAGCAGCCCCGGAGGGCAGCCGGCGGAAAAACTGTTTTTT
TRBV11-2,TRBD1,.,TRBJ1-2,CASSPGTGVGYGYTF,TGTGCCAGCAGCCCCGGGACAGGGGTGGGATATGGCTACACCTTC
TRBV5-5,.,.,TRBJ2-5,CASSLAGQIETQYF,TGTGCCAGCAGCTTGGCAGGACAGATAGAGACCCAGTACTTC